The present T cell receptor beta chain was sequenced within a study of cytomegalovirus exposure and HLA in healthy donors. Study-wide findings and caveats: An analysis that came later showed most CMV-associated TCR beta chains appearing HLA-restricted.

Trimming took 4 bases from V and 7 from J; bases not matched to a gene: 16. The germline V gene has CDR1 SGHTA and CDR2 FQGTGA. This CDR3 has 17 amino acids. Turning to this clone: As yet, its antigen is unknown.

PCR primers comprised 60 Vbeta and 13 Jbeta primers. Repertoires were generated with immunoSEQ multiplex PCR, while TCRdb's copy carries only in-frame clones and drops some. The repertoire consists of 100,000 to 150,000 clones, with 80% occurring once and the leading ten covering 1.2%. Material for sequencing was PBMCs. This sequence was found in a female donor in good health and CMV-seronegative. This chain links TRBV7-3 with TRBJ2-1; 7 bases align to TRBD1. This CDR3 is CASSSKERPGQPNEQFF. The CDR3 nucleotides are TGTGCCAGCAGCTCCAAAGAACGACCGGGACAGCCTAATGAGCAGTTCTTC. The variable domain in full, completed from reference TRBV7-3 and TRBJ2-1, reads GAGVSQTPSNKVTEKGKYVELRCDPISGHTALYWYRQSLGQGPEFLIYFQGTGAADDSGLPNDRFFAVRPEGSVSTLKIQRTERGDSAVYLCASSSKERPGQPNEQFFGPGTRLTVL.